This T cell receptor (beta chain) appears in the sequencing data of a study of a mutant IDH1 vaccine in newly diagnosed glioma. The germline V gene encodes CDR1 MGHRA and CDR2 YSYEKL. The CDR3 runs to 16 residues. V shed 1 base and J 3 bases; nucleotides not matched to a gene: 5. Only in-frame clones appear in the TCRdb table, and some are missing; sequencing was by immunoSEQ multiplex PCR. The data hold fewer than 85,000 clones, with about 86% observed a single time. The time point is: baseline, week 1 (first vaccination visit). Specified treatment: pre-vaccination baseline after standard-of-care therapy.

This specimen was PBMCs, taken from a glioma patient treated with radiotherapy, temozolomide or both. The chain is built from TRBV4-1 and TRBJ2-7, with TRBD2 matching over 11 bases. The TCR was taken from a man in his thirties or forties with glioma. The CDR3 here is CASSQALAGVLYEQYF. In DNA, the CDR3 is TGCGCCAGCAGCCAAGCACTAGCGGGGGTTCTCTACGAGCAGTACTTC.